The present entry profiles one TCR beta chain with its context. Its antigen is unknown. The record has no base qualities; no much larger clone is one base away. The CDR3 goes from the cysteine to the phenylalanine over 16 residues. Here the CDR3 DNA is all that survives: 48 bases in frame from base 1. Taken from the germline V gene, the CDR1 and CDR2 loops are MNHNS and SASEGT. V was cut back by 1 base and J by 0 bases, leaving a gap of 13 bases between them. To be included, a participant needed at least one PBMC sample from before ART initiation plus at least two post-ART samples. All participants with HIV were treated in the United States of America. Cryopreserved samples of about 0.95-10 million PBMC were thawed and washed before DNA extraction. At the time of the earliest PBMC sample for each participant with HIV, ages ranged from about 23 to 60 years. Each participant contributed PBMC samples from 1-4 timepoints before ART initiation and 2-8 timepoints after ART initiation, with a median of 7 samples. For every participant, serial HIV viral load, CD4+ T-cell count, ART history and demographic data were obtained. Genomic DNA was extracted from unsorted PBMC with a Qiagen kit on a QIAcube, with processing performed in batches of 12 samples.

This sample is drawn from a study of long-term antiretroviral therapy in people with HIV (dated 2022 in TCRdb). Study-wide context: Collection of the earliest samples took place about a decade ahead of the 2015 WHO recommendation for immediate ART, at a time when ART was typically delayed until CD4 counts fell. About 40% of the 30 participants with HIV were female. No cross-contamination during QIAcube processing was shown when test extractions of a monoclonal T-cell line were performed alongside fewer than 40 polyclonal samples. A total of 150 to 200 cryopreserved PBMC samples were contributed to the cohort by 30 adults with confirmed HIV infection, with samples collected serially over a mean of 6 years (range 1-12). Whether ART initiation and durable HIV suppression were associated with changes in peripheral blood TRB repertoire composition and diversity was tested in a retrospective serial study. On the study overall, not on this receptor specifically: Inferences about post-ART repertoire changes were limited because no data were available on ART adherence, viral resistance or therapy changes. A significant increase in TRB diversity was found to be associated with ART initiation, although TRB diversity was observed to remain significantly below that of transplant donor controls even after long-term ART. Since PBMC availability was limited, sequencing covered only the TCR beta chain, with no alpha chain pairing. The samples were dated from about 2003 to 2017, and the ART regimens that were used may be less effective than current ART regimens. Because cell numbers in pre-ART samples were limited, unsorted PBMC were profiled instead of sorted CD4+ and CD8+ T cells. CDR3 length ranges in HIV repertoires were narrower than in controls, and network structure suggested an antigen-experienced repertoire with only a slight naive shift after ART. Expanded TRB clones identified before ART initiation dominated the repertoire at all time points, although this dominance fluctuated and declined in many PLHIV after ART.

The immunoSEQ hsTCRB v3.0 assay was used at survey level resolution to sequence the TRB variable region. TRB sequencing targeted a depth of about 40,000-55,000 T-cell genomes per sample. TRB libraries were pooled and sequenced on an Illumina MiSeq using a v3 150-cycle kit. The original pipeline was this. Analysis of repertoires was carried out in R inside a reproducible Nextflow workflow spanning QC, data transformation and analysis. LymphoSeq2, an R package for exploring AIRR-Seq data, was used to implement custom analyses. A handful of samples that produced fewer than 5000 total TRB sequences were removed, so 180 or so HIV repertoires were analyzed. Among the 200 or so HIV repertoires that were kept, roughly 58 were collected before ART initiation and more than 120 were collected after ART initiation. Each repertoire was downsampled to 5000 TRB nucleotide sequences, and summary statistics were averaged across 100 downsampling iterations. The analysis kept only TRB sequences whose CDR3 regions were at least seven amino acids long. Two measures captured diversity: a Shannon entropy-derived clonality score and the Gini coefficient. In the repertoire networks, any two of the top 5000 CDR3 amino acid sequences were linked whenever the two sequences differed by an edit distance of one. For TRB CDR3 amino acid sequences, GLIPH2 was used to predict antigen specificity groups and MHC restriction. To flag known associations with CMV, EBV, HIV or tissue antigens, CDR3 amino acid sequences were compared against VDJdb and McPAS-TCR. Pre-ART, post-ART and control groups were compared with Wilcoxon signed-rank tests and Holm-Bonferroni correction. Entries here come from immuneACCESS through TCRdb and include only in-frame sequences with V and J called. Some clones fail to appear in such tables; in the studies checked, an unresolved V gene covers under half of the shortfall, and the cause of the remainder is unknown. Clone size and the V and J calls come from that table; the DNA yielded D and trimming. Present in this sample are tens of thousands of clones, over 75% of which were seen just once. The ten largest account for roughly 7% of the sample.

The receptor chain draws on TRBV6-1 and TRBJ2-7; possibly the D gene is TRBD2, per 6 matching bases. The receptor comes from a woman aged 30 to 39 with HIV. The material was unsorted PBMCs, obtained 1.8 years before starting antiretroviral therapy. The sequenced DNA is TGTGCCAGCAGTGAAGGGGGGGTGGCCCTCTCCTACGAGCAGTACTTC. It encodes CASSEGGVALSYEQYF.